This entry concerns a single T cell receptor beta chain. TCRdb reanalyzed the 5' RACE reads and collapses them to one entry per CDR3 protein, without DNA. The repertoire shows 440,000 or so distinct CDR3 sequences; the top ten hold about 2.3%. The source of the sample is a study of monozygotic twins with inflammatory bowel disease. CDR1 is LNHDA, CDR2 SQIVND, per germline (reference sequence). This CDR3 spans 13 amino acids. This sequence joins TRBV19 and TRBJ2-3; the D gene TCRdb calls, TRBD2, cannot be checked with no DNA. The sample taken for sequencing was blood. The TCR originated in a human donor with ulcerative colitis or Crohn's disease, or a healthy co-twin of an affected twin (not recorded which). The CDR3 reads CASSMREGDTQYF.